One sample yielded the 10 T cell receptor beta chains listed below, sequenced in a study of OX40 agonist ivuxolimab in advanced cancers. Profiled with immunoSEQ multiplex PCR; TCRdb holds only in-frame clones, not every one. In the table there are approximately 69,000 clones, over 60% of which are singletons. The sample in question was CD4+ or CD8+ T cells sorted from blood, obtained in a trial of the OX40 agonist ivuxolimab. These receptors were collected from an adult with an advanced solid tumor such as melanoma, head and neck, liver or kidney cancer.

CDR3 bases: TGTGCCAGTAGTATGAGAACAGGGCTTAACGACTATGGCTACACCTTC. Amino acid sequence: CASSMRTGLNDYGYTF. The chain employs TRBV19 and TRBJ1-2; perhaps TRBD1 as D (6 bases). V was trimmed by 3 bases and J by 3 bases, leaving 17 bases between them. This CDR3 is 16 amino acids long. Germline V gene sequence: CDR1 LNHDA, CDR2 SQIVND (reference sequence).

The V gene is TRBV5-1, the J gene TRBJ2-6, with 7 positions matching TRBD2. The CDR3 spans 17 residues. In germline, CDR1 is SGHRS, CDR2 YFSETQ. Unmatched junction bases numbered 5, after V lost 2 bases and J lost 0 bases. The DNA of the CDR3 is TGCGCCAGCAGCTTCGGGGGGTCGAGCTCTGGGGCCAACGTCCTGACTTTC. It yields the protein CASSFGGSSSGANVLTF.

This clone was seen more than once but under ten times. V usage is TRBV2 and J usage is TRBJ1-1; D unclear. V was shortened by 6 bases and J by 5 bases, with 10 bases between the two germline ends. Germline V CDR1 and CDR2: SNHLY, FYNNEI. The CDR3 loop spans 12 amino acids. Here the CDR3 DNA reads TGTGCCAGCAGCGATAGAAAGACTGAAGCTTTCTTT. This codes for CASSDRKTEAFF. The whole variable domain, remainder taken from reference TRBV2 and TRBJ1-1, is EPEVTQTPSHQVTQMGQEVILRCVPISNHLYFYWYRQILGQKVEFLVSFYNNEISEKSEIFDDQFSVERPDGSNFTLKIRSTKLEDSAMYFCASSDRKTEAFFGQGTRLTVV.

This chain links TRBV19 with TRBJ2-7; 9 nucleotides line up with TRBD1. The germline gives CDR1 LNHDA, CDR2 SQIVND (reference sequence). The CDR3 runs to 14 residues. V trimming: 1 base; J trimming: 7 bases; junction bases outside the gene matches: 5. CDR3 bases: TGTGCCAGTAGTATAGGGAGGGACAGGGAAGAGCAGTACTTC. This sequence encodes CASSIGRDREEQYF.

CDR3 amino acids: CASSLMDRGNEQFF. DNA of the CDR3: TGCGCCAGCAGCTTGATGGACAGGGGTAATGAGCAGTTCTTC. The chain employs TRBV5-1 and TRBJ2-1, with TRBD1 matching 9 bases. Germline-derived CDR1 and CDR2 are SGHRS and YFSETQ. The J segment lost 7 bases and the V segment lost 1 base, leaving 3 bases of the junction unmatched. CDR3 length equals 14 residues.

The CDR3 DNA is TGTGCCAGCAGCCAAGCTGGGAGAAAGGACTACAATGAGCAGTTCTTC. Amino acids: CASSQAGRKDYNEQFF. V and J are TRBV4-2 and TRBJ2-1, with D perhaps TRBD2 (5 bases). There are 16 residues in the CDR3. V was pared by 1 base and J by 3 bases, with 13 bases between. The germline V gene has CDR1 LGHNA and CDR2 YNFKEQ.

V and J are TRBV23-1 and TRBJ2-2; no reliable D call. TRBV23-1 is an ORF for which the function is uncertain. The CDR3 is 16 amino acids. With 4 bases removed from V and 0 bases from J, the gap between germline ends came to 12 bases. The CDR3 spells CASSRMRIANTGELFF. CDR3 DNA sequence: TGCGCCAGCAGTCGTATGCGGATCGCGAACACCGGGGAGCTGTTTTTT.

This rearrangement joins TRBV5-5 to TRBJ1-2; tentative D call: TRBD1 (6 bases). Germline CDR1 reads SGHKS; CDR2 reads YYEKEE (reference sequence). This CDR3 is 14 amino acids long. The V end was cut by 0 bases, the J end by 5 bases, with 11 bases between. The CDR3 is CASSLEDRVYGYTF. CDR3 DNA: TGTGCCAGCAGCTTGGAGGACAGAGTTTATGGCTACACCTTC.

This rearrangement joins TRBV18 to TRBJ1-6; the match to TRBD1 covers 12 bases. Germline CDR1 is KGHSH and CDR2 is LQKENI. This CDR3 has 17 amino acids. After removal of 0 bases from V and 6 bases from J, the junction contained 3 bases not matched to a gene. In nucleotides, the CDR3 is TGTGCCAGCTCACCACCGGGACAGGGGGCGCTTAATTCACCCCTCCACTTT. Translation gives CASSPPGQGALNSPLHF. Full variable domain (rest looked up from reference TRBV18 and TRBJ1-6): NAGVMQNPRHLVRRRGQEARLRCSPMKGHSHVYWYRQLPEEGLKFMVYLQKENIIDESGMPKERFSAEFPKEGPSILRIQQVVRGDSAAYFCASSPPGQGALNSPLHFGNGTRLTVT.

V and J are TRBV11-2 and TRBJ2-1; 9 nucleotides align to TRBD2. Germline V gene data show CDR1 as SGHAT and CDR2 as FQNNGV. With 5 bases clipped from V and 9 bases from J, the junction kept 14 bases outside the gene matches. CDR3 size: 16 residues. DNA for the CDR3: TGTGCCAGCAGCCCGACCCCGGGACTAGCCTCGAGTGAGCAGTTCTTC. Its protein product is CASSPTPGLASSEQFF.